These T cell receptor beta chains were read from a single sample in a study of T cells in Graves' hyperthyroidism and ophthalmopathy. Using its own MiXCR run on the multiplex PCR reads, TCRdb lists one record per CDR3 protein. The top ten hold 25% to 30% of the sample, which has 75,000 to 100,000 distinct CDR3 sequences, under 65% seen once. Sequences were obtained from blood. The receptor source for this set is a woman aged 40 to 55 with Graves' hyperthyroidism. Both conserved end residues are part of each CDR3. A D gene is named only where the DNA matches it firmly. Clone size appears in some rows only: once, few, many, or a class for an expanded clone.

D gene,J gene,V gene,clone size,CDR3 protein,CDR3 DNA
TRBD2,TRBJ2-7,TRBV6-5,.,CASRTGDYQPAESGQGSSYEQYF,TGTGCCAGCAGGACGGGGGACTACCAACCGGCTGAATCAGGCCAAGGTAGCTCCTACGAGCAGTACTTC
.,TRBJ1-1,TRBV9,.,CAGSVGVGASTEAFF,TGTGCCGGCAGCGTAGGTGTCGGAGCTAGCACTGAAGCTTTCTTT
TRBD1,TRBJ2-7,TRBV24-1,.,CATSDSRDRGSYERYF,TGTGCCACCAGTGATTCCCGGGACAGAGGCTCCTACGAGCGGTACTTC
.,TRBJ1-2,TRBV7-2,.,CASSLGQDPYGYTF,TGTGCCAGCAGCTTGGGGCAGGATCCCTATGGCTACACCTTC
.,TRBJ2-2,TRBV19,.,CASRLFGRANTGELFF,TGTGCCAGTAGACTCTTTGGCAGGGCGAACACCGGGGAGCTGTTTTTT
.,TRBJ2-7,TRBV29-1,.,CSVETGTRYEQYF,TGCAGCGTTGAAACGGGGACGAGATACGAGCAGTACTTC
.,TRBJ2-5,TRBV6-1,.,CASSLDDGETQYF,TGTGCCAGCAGTCTTGACGACGGTGAGACCCAGTACTTC
.,TRBJ2-7,TRBV7-8,many,CASSSHSGFPAYEQYF,TGTGCCAGCAGCTCCCATAGCGGCTTCCCGGCCTACGAGCAGTACTTC
TRBD2,TRBJ2-5,TRBV29-1,.,CSVGWGLAARTQYF,TGCAGCGTTGGGTGGGGACTAGCGGCAAGGACCCAGTACTTC
.,TRBJ2-7,TRBV5-1,many,CASSLSGIAYEQYF,TGCGCCAGCAGCTTGTCAGGGATCGCATACGAGCAGTACTTC
.,TRBJ1-4,TRBV29-1,.,CSVAGRGTNEKLFF,TGCAGCGTTGCCGGGAGGGGTACTAATGAAAAACTGTTTTTT
.,TRBJ1-6,TRBV7-9,.,CASSLSGYGSYNSPLHF,TGTGCCAGCAGCTTATCGGGCTATGGCTCCTATAATTCACCCCTCCACTTT
.,TRBJ1-2,TRBV28,many,CASSGGASAELNTF,TGTGCCAGCAGTGGGGGGGCGTCCGCTGAGTTGAACACCTTC
.,TRBJ2-7,TRBV19,.,CASSPTGAGEQYF,TGTGCCAGTAGTCCCACGGGAGCGGGCGAGCAGTACTTC
.,TRBJ2-2,TRBV29-1,.,CSVPRGDRELFF,TGCAGCGTTCCCCGGGGGGACAGGGAGCTGTTTTTT
.,TRBJ2-7,TRBV10-1,.,CASSAVQGSGQYF,TGCGCCAGCAGTGCTGTACAGGGATCGGGGCAGTACTTC
TRBD1,TRBJ1-2,TRBV15,.,CATSKELGQGGGYTF,TGTGCCACCAGCAAGGAACTGGGACAGGGAGGCGGCTACACCTTC
TRBD1,TRBJ1-2,TRBV7-2,.,CASSLGQGFNGYTF,TGTGCCAGCAGCTTAGGACAGGGGTTCAATGGCTACACCTTC
.,TRBJ1-5,TRBV2,many,CASSVSGGGPQHF,TGTGCCAGCAGTGTTTCGGGGGGTGGGCCCCAGCATTTT
.,TRBJ1-3,TRBV20-1,.,CSASSRIPGNTIYF,TGCAGTGCTAGTTCACGCATTCCTGGAAACACCATATATTTT
.,TRBJ1-1,TRBV27,many,CASSLKPMDTEAFF,TGTGCCAGCAGTTTAAAACCCATGGACACTGAAGCTTTCTTT
TRBD1,TRBJ2-7,TRBV29-1,few,CSVTGTGLYEQYF,TGCAGCGTTACCGGGACAGGGTTGTACGAGCAGTACTTC
.,TRBJ1-3,TRBV20-1,many,CSARELYSGNTIYF,TGCAGTGCTAGAGAACTGTACTCTGGAAACACCATATATTTT
.,TRBJ1-3,TRBV25-1,.,CASSSQEPRSGNTIYF,TGTGCCAGCAGCAGCCAAGAACCCCGTTCTGGAAACACCATATATTTT
.,TRBJ2-7,TRBV7-2,.,CASSLGGPKSYEQHF,TGTGCCAGCAGTTTAGGGGGGCCAAAGTCCTACGAGCAGCACTTC
.,TRBJ1-5,TRBV12-3/TRBV12-4,.,CASTGRGDNQPQHF,TGTGCCAGCACCGGGAGGGGTGACAATCAGCCCCAGCATTTT
TRBD2,TRBJ2-5,TRBV20-1,.,CSARGGSGRGETQYF,TGCAGTGCTAGAGGCGGAAGCGGGAGGGGAGAGACCCAGTACTTC
.,TRBJ2-3,TRBV20-1,few,CSASTPGDTQYF,TGCAGTGCTAGCACTCCCGGGGATACGCAGTATTTT
TRBD2,TRBJ2-7,TRBV10-3,.,CAIRFGTSGASYEQYF,TGTGCCATCAGATTCGGGACTAGCGGAGCCTCCTACGAGCAGTACTTC
TRBD1,TRBJ2-7,TRBV10-3,.,CAITSDRTFDEQYF,TGTGCCATCACTTCGGACAGGACGTTTGACGAGCAGTACTTC
TRBD1,TRBJ2-7,TRBV30,many,CAWSGTGGEQYF,TGTGCCTGGAGTGGGACAGGGGGCGAGCAGTACTTC
.,TRBJ2-7,TRBV15,.,CATSSVTGVGPYEQYF,TGTGCCACCAGCAGCGTCACGGGAGTGGGCCCCTACGAGCAGTACTTC
.,TRBJ2-7,TRBV29-1,.,CSVEGGYEDEQYF,TGCAGCGTTGAAGGTGGGTACGAGGACGAGCAGTACTTC